This TCR beta chain was sequenced for a study of T-cell reconstitution after alpha-beta-depleted transplantation in children. Findings and caveats of the study: In patients about two months after transplant, alpha-beta T cells reportedly arose from several hundred expanded graft clones. Several patients had high TCRbeta diversity at day 60; it came from surviving recipient T cells and thymic progenitors. T-cell numbers and diversity, one year after transplant, stemmed largely from T cells that were newly produced.

The ends lost 3 bases at V and 7 bases at J; junction bases unmatched: 5. Germline loops: CDR1 ENHRY, CDR2 SYGVKD. This CDR3 contains 14 residues. This clonotype was picked up many times. Antigen: not known. As it was prepared, the TCRbeta library received unique molecular identifiers. TCRdb re-called the PCR reads with MiXCR, one entry per CDR3 protein. In the table there are approximately 430,000 distinct CDR3 sequences, 15% to 20% of which are singletons. The clonotype originates from a boy less than two years old who had a stem cell transplant for Wiskott-Aldrich syndrome, so the T cells may come from the graft donor. The chain recombines TRBV10-3 with TRBJ2-1, with 8 nucleotides matching TRBD2. The specimen was PBMCs, mostly from graft donor cells, collected 360 days after TCRalphabeta/CD19-depleted stem cell transplant. The CDR3 nucleotides are TGTGCCATCAGTGAACGGGGGGGATTAAATGAGCAGTTCTTC. As protein: CAISERGGLNEQFF.